This T cell receptor beta chain appears in the sequencing data of a study of T cells after yellow fever vaccination. A process of 5'RACE template switching, which added a universal primer site and UMIs, was used to make TCR cDNA. TCRdb re-derived calls from the 5' RACE reads in MiXCR, one entry per CDR3 protein. The table has 140,000 to 150,000 distinct CDR3 sequences, about 6.2% seen once; the top ten hold 0.55% to 0.7%. This clonotype showed up many times. As yet, its antigen is unknown. Findings and limits, study-wide: Reappearing after the booster were most of the clones from primary vaccination (around 96% CD4, 88% CD8).

This clonotype was obtained from a man aged 25-45 years who received the YFV17D yellow fever vaccine. This specimen was CD4+ T cells sorted from PBMCs, taken 10 days after the yellow fever booster vaccination.

CDR3: CASSWGNGGEQYF. The CDR3 nucleotides are TGTGCCAGCAGCTGGGGAAATGGGGGCGAGCAGTACTTC. The chain has TRBV28 and TRBJ2-7; D may match TRBD1 or TRBD2 (5 bases each). Trimming took off 6 bases at V and 6 bases at J, with 15 bases between the two ends. Germline V gene data show CDR1 as MDHEN and CDR2 as SYDVKM. The CDR3 is 13 amino acids.